This T cell receptor beta chain was sequenced in a study of T cell responses to AZD1222 COVID-19 vaccine. Overall study results and limits: Nearly half of unique spike-specific TCRs reportedly avoided B.1.351 and B.1.1.7 mutated regions. Baseline antibody screening turned up just a handful of seropositive AZD1222 recipients. Dominant CD4 TCR responses targeted spike regions 160-218 and 743-854.

The assay was immunoSEQ multiplex PCR, and TCRdb's table has in-frame clones only and misses some. The sample contains 95,000 to 150,000 clones, around 86% of which appear only once. The CDR3 covers 14 residues. Looked up from germline, CDR1 is MNHEY and CDR2 is SVGEGT. V lost 0 bases, J lost 3 bases, and 9 bases lay in between. This clone was seen more than once but under ten times. Its antigen is still unknown. Material: peripheral blood, obtained on day 0 of AZD1222 vaccination. The TCR originated in an adult in good health. The chain is built from TRBV6-2 or TRBV6-3 and TRBJ2-7, with D unresolved. CDR3 loop: CASSYSYVLYEQYF. CDR3 nucleotides: TGTGCCAGCAGTTACTCGTATGTCCTCTACGAGCAGTACTTC.